This TCR beta chain was sequenced for a study of control samples from healthy donors and cancer patients. The germline gives CDR1 GTSNPN, CDR2 SVGIG (reference sequence). V dropped 6 bases and J dropped 3 bases, with 5 bases sitting between them. This CDR3 is 10 amino acids long. Repertoires were generated with immunoSEQ multiplex PCR, while TCRdb's copy carries only in-frame clones and drops some. The sample contains about 58,000 clones, around 95% of which appear only once. The sample was blood. V gene TRBV30 combines with J gene TRBJ1-1; no firm D call. The sequence came from a young man in good health. For the CDR3, the DNA is TGTGCCTGCGCGGACACTGAAGCTTTCTTT. Its translation: CACADTEAFF.